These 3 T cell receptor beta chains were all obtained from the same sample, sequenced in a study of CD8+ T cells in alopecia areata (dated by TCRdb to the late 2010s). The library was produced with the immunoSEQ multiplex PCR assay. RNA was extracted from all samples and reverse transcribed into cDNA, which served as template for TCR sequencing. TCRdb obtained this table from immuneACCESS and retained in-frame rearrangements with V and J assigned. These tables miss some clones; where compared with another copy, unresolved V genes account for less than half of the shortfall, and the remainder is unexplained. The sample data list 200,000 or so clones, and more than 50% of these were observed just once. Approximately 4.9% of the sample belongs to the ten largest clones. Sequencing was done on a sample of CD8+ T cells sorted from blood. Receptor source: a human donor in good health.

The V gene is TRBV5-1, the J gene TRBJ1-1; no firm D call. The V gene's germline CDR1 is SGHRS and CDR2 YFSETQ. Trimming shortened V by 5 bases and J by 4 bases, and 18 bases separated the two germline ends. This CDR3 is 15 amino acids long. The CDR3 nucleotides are TGCGCCAGCAGGGAGAAAGGCGGAGCGGTCACTGAAGCTTTCTTT. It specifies CASREKGGAVTEAFF.

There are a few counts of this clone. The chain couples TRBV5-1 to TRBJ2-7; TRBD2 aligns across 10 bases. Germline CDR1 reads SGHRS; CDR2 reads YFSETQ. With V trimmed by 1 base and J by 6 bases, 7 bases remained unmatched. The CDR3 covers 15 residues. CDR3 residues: CASSLFLAGEIEQYF. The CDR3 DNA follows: TGCGCCAGCAGCTTGTTTCTAGCGGGGGAGATCGAGCAGTACTTC.

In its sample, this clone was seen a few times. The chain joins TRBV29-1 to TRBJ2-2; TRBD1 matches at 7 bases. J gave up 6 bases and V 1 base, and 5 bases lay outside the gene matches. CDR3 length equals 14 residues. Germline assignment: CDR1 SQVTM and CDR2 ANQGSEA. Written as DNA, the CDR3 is TGCAGCGTTGAAGGGACAGGAATGGCCGGGGAGCTGTTTTTT. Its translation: CSVEGTGMAGELFF.